Each of the 24 T cell receptor beta chains below was sequenced from the same sample in a study of T cells in Graves' hyperthyroidism and ophthalmopathy (dated by TCRdb to about 2019). The protocol used for the library was multiplex PCR. Sequencing instrument: Illumina HiSeq 2000. Amplification of TCR beta CDR3 regions was carried out from RNA transcripts. The TCR CDR3 was subjected to a first round of RT-PCR using the HTBI primer set and the Qiagen OneStep RT-PCR kit. TCRdb trimmed the raw reads at Q25, called clones with MiXCR and kept productive beta chains. Every entry covers one CDR3 protein and lists the most common genes and DNA from its rows. The sample yields some 620,000 distinct CDR3 sequences; roughly 15% were counted once. Of the sample, approximately 3.9% falls within the top ten clones. Sequences were obtained from blood. These receptors all stem from a woman aged 30 to 39 with Graves' hyperthyroidism.

This clonotype was seen at least ten times. V usage is TRBV2 and J usage is TRBJ2-1, with D perhaps matching TRBD2 (5 bases). V shed 10 bases and J shed 5 bases, with 21 bases lying between them. In germline, CDR1 is SNHLY, CDR2 FYNNEI. The CDR3 totals 15 residues. The chain's CDR3 is CATSRGLVGNNEQFF. The CDR3 DNA reads as TGTGCCACCTCCCGAGGGCTAGTAGGAAACAATGAGCAGTTCTTC.

A few counts support this clonotype. This may be a read error: a much more frequent sequence differs by one nucleotide. V gene TRBV11-2 combines with J gene TRBJ2-7, with 8 positions matching TRBD2. There are 14 residues in the CDR3. CDR1 and CDR2 from the germline V gene are SGHAT and FQNNGV. This CDR3 is CAGSSTSGPYEQYF. CDR3 coding DNA: TGTGCCGGCAGCTCTACTAGCGGCCCCTACGAGCAGTACTTC.

The V gene is TRBV20-1, the J gene TRBJ1-2, with 8 bases that match TRBD1. The CDR3 loop spans 16 amino acids. After removal of 3 bases from V and 0 bases from J, the junction contained 9 bases not matched to a gene. CDR1 DFQATT and CDR2 SNEGSKA come from the germline V gene (reference sequence). The CDR3 nucleotides read TGCAGTGCTAGTCAGGGGGCGCGTCTAGCTAACTATGGCTACACCTTC. Translating gives CSASQGARLANYGYTF.

This clonotype was observed a few times. This CDR3 is CASSLSPGNEQYF. The CDR3 nucleotides are TGTGCCAGCAGTTTATCGCCAGGGAACGAGCAGTACTTC. This chain joins TRBV27 and TRBJ2-7; maybe TRBD1 (5 bases). The V and J ends lost 0 bases and 5 bases respectively, with 8 bases between them. This CDR3 is 13 amino acids long. Germline-derived CDR1 and CDR2 are MNHEY and SMNVEV (reference sequence).

In this sample, this clonotype turned up once. The genes are TRBV2 and TRBJ1-1, with 8 bases that match TRBD1. CDR1 is SNHLY and CDR2 is FYNNEI in the germline V gene. This CDR3 is built from 14 residues. V gave up 6 bases and J gave up 5 bases; unmatched junction bases: 8. CDR3 coding DNA: TGTGCCAGCAGACCGACAGGGGCCCAAACTGAAGCTTTCTTT. Residues: CASRPTGAQTEAFF.

The rearrangement uses TRBV11-2 and TRBJ2-6; D is unresolved. The germline gives CDR1 SGHAT, CDR2 FQNNGV. Trimming took 2 bases from V and 1 from J, leaving 12 bases between them. CDR3 size: 17 residues. The DNA of the CDR3 is TGTGCCAGCAGCTTAAAGTTGGGTGGGTCTGGGGCCAACGTCCTGACTTTC. Protein product: CASSLKLGGSGANVLTF.

The chain joins TRBV20-1 to TRBJ2-7, with TRBD2 matching over 10 bases. The CDR3 is 16 amino acids. Trimming removed 5 bases from V and 2 bases from J; junction bases left unmatched: 12. Germline lookup yields CDR1 DFQATT and CDR2 SNEGSKA (reference sequence). The CDR3 region has the DNA TGCAGTGCTTCGCGTGCCGTAGCGGGAGGCCCCTACGAGCAGTACTTC. It is translated as CSASRAVAGGPYEQYF.

The rearrangement links TRBV24-1 to TRBJ2-7; D is uncertain. Germline loops: CDR1 KGHDR, CDR2 SFDVKD. The CDR3 covers 13 residues. Trimming took 4 bases from V and 0 from J, leaving 6 bases between them. The CDR3 loop reads CATSEAPSYEQYF. The CDR3 nucleotides are TGTGCCACCAGTGAAGCCCCCTCCTACGAGCAGTACTTC.

V is TRBV5-1 and J is TRBJ2-1; 9 bases match TRBD2. The V segment lost 4 bases and the J segment 6 bases; nucleotides outside the gene matches: 8. Germline V gene lookup returns CDR1 SGHRS and CDR2 YFSETQ. This CDR3 is 15 amino acids long. CDR3 in DNA: TGCGCCAGCAGCATAGCGGGAGAACCAGCCAATGAGCAGTTCTTC. It translates to CASSIAGEPANEQFF.

This clonotype was recorded a few times. The J gene is TRBJ1-2, the V gene TRBV7-3; a weak D match, TRBD1 (6 bases). The V gene lost 5 bases and the J gene lost 4 bases, with 11 bases spanning the gap. This CDR3 region has 13 residues. The germline CDR1 and CDR2 sequences are SGHTA and FQGTGA. CDR3 in amino acids: CASSPGAPYGYTF. In DNA, the CDR3 is TGTGCCAGCAGCCCGGGGGCTCCCTATGGCTACACCTTC.

V usage is TRBV20-1 and J usage is TRBJ1-5; 9 nucleotides line up with TRBD1. Germline V gene sequence: CDR1 DFQATT, CDR2 SNEGSKA (reference sequence). The CDR3 consists of 16 residues. Trimming took 0 bases from V and 4 from J; bases not matched to a gene: 7. This CDR3 is CSAREMGQGLNQPQHF. Written as DNA, the CDR3 is TGCAGTGCTAGAGAGATGGGACAGGGTTTGAATCAGCCCCAGCATTTT.

The chain links TRBV5-6 to TRBJ2-3, with 8 positions matching TRBD2. CDR1 is SGHDT, CDR2 YYEEEE, per germline. The CDR3 covers 11 residues. The junction had 2 bases not matched to a gene; V was cut back by 0 bases and J by 14 bases. The CDR3 coding sequence is TGTGCCAGCAGCTTGGGCGGGAGGTTGTATTTT. It yields the protein CASSLGGRLYF.

This clonotype was counted many times. This sequence joins TRBV7-2 and TRBJ2-2; D may be TRBD1 (5 bases). Germline values: CDR1 SGHTA, CDR2 FQGNSA. The CDR3 runs to 14 residues. The ends were cut back, 0 bases at V and 7 bases at J, with 9 bases in the middle. CDR3 sequence: CASSLAGQGGELFF. The CDR3 region has the DNA TGTGCCAGCAGCTTAGCGGGGCAGGGCGGGGAGCTGTTTTTT.

V usage is TRBV6-2 or TRBV6-3 and J usage is TRBJ2-2, with 7 nucleotides matching TRBD2. Germline loops: CDR1 MNHEY, CDR2 SVGEGT. J was trimmed by 1 base and V by 8 bases; bases with no gene match: 4. The CDR3 extends over 14 amino acids. The CDR3: CASWEGMNTGELFF. CDR3 coding DNA: TGTGCCAGCTGGGAGGGAATGAACACCGGGGAGCTGTTTTTT.

This clonotype was seen ten or more times. The chain joins TRBV10-1 to TRBJ2-5; D perhaps matches TRBD2 (5 bases). CDR3 size: 13 residues. Trimming removed 6 bases from V and 5 bases from J, with 13 bases in between. The germline V gene has CDR1 WNHNN and CDR2 SYGVQD (reference sequence). The CDR3 reads CASSNTRMETQYF. The CDR3 DNA sequence: TGCGCCAGCAGCAACACTAGAATGGAGACCCAGTACTTC.

The rearrangement links TRBV5-1 to TRBJ1-3, with D perhaps matching TRBD1 (6 bases). Germline CDR1 reads SGHRS; CDR2 reads YFSETQ. The CDR3 is 15 residues long. The ends were cut back, 1 base at V and 4 bases at J, with 12 bases in the middle. The chain's CDR3 is CASSLWDIKGNTIYF. In nucleotides, the CDR3 is TGCGCCAGCAGCTTGTGGGACATTAAAGGAAACACCATATATTTT. Full variable domain (remainder filled in from reference TRBV5-1 and TRBJ1-3): KAGVTQTPRYLIKTRGQQVTLSCSPISGHRSVSWYQQTPGQGLQFLFEYFSETQRNKGNFPGRFSGRQFSNSRSEMNVSTLELGDSALYLCASSLWDIKGNTIYFGEGSWLTVV.

This chain connects TRBV24-1 to TRBJ1-5, with 7 bases identical to TRBD1. Germline CDR1 KGHDR, CDR2 SFDVKD. The CDR3 length is 18 residues. J lost 0 bases, V lost 2 bases, and 9 bases had no gene match. In DNA form, the CDR3 reads TGTGCCACCAGTGATTCCGCCGGGACAGTCCTTAGCAATCAGCCCCAGCATTTT. Amino acid sequence: CATSDSAGTVLSNQPQHF.

On this clonotype itself: The DNA is omitted, as the CDR3 cannot be located on it reliably, and the CDR3 follows TCRdb's listing. This CDR3 reads CASSLVGGGSAGAGSFF. V and J are TRBV7-9 and TRBJ1-1; the tabulated D call, TRBD1, remains unverified against the DNA. From germline, CDR1 is SEHNR and CDR2 FQNEAQ (reference sequence). The CDR3 totals 17 residues, both ends included.

This clonotype was counted a few times. The chain carries TRBV20-1 and TRBJ2-2, with 10 bases fitting TRBD2. The CDR3 spans 17 residues. Germline CDR1 DFQATT, CDR2 SNEGSKA (reference sequence). The V gene end was trimmed by 0 bases and the J gene end by 6 bases; junction bases not matched to a gene: 10. The CDR3 reads CSARDVSGRAGSGELFF. The CDR3 DNA reads TGCAGTGCTAGAGATGTGAGCGGGAGGGCCGGTTCCGGGGAGCTGTTTTTT.

V is TRBV20-1 and J is TRBJ2-1; D might be TRBD2 (5 bases). The CDR3 length is 13 residues. V was trimmed by 5 bases and J by 1 base, leaving 9 bases between them. CDR1 and CDR2 from the germline V gene are DFQATT and SNEGSKA (reference sequence). CDR3: CSAAEVSYNEQFF. CDR3 DNA sequence: TGCAGTGCTGCGGAGGTGTCCTACAATGAGCAGTTCTTC.

This clonotype was picked up a small number of times. The chain uses TRBV28 and TRBJ1-1, with 7 bases identical to TRBD1. Losses at the gene ends were 4 bases for V and 2 bases for J; bases not matched to a gene: 7. Looked up from germline, CDR1 is MDHEN and CDR2 is SYDVKM. There are 15 residues in the CDR3. For the CDR3, the DNA is TGTGCCAGCAGTTCCCCCAGGGGGATTAACACTGAAGCTTTCTTT. Amino acids: CASSSPRGINTEAFF.

The gene calls are TRBV20-1 and TRBJ2-7, with D possibly called TRBD1 or TRBD2 (5 bases each). There are 14 residues in the CDR3. Germline V CDR1 and CDR2: DFQATT, SNEGSKA (reference sequence). V shed 5 bases and J shed 0 bases, with 14 bases lying between them. The CDR3 reads CSAWDLRSSYEQYF. The DNA for the CDR3 is TGCAGTGCTTGGGACCTACGGAGCTCCTACGAGCAGTACTTC.

This clonotype has only a few counts. The V call is TRBV9, the J call TRBJ2-1; weak D call: TRBD1 (7 bases). Germline CDR1 reads SGDLS; CDR2 reads YYNGEE. The V gene lost 3 bases and the J gene lost 0 bases, with 10 bases spanning the gap. CDR3 length equals 15 residues. The CDR3 region is CASSGGDSSYNEQFF. In nucleotides, the CDR3 is TGTGCCAGCAGCGGGGGGGACAGCTCCTACAATGAGCAGTTCTTC.

This clonotype was detected ten times or more. The chain carries TRBV2 and TRBJ2-7, with D tentatively TRBD2 (5 bases). The CDR3 length is 15 residues. The V and J ends lost 6 bases and 1 base respectively, with 16 bases between them. CDR1 SNHLY and CDR2 FYNNEI come from the germline V gene. This chain's CDR3 is CASSPTPLASYEQYF. The CDR3 nucleotides read TGTGCCAGCAGCCCCACACCTCTAGCATCCTACGAGCAGTACTTC.